This paragraph reports one TCR beta chain. Germline CDR1 and CDR2: LGHDT and YNNKEL (reference sequence). The ends were cut back, 4 bases at V and 2 bases at J, with 9 bases in the middle. This CDR3 has 14 residues. This sample was included in a study of blood T cell repertoires in COVID-19. How the authors handled the data: Reference gene primers were amplified, and this amplification served to estimate nucleated cell counts. Clones were read by immunoSEQ multiplex PCR, and TCRdb kept only the in-frame ones, dropping some. From that table come the V and J calls and clone size; the DNA was used to work out D and trimming. The profile covers 130,000 or so clones, with approximately 83% appearing a single time and 1.5% to 2% taken by the ten largest.

The J gene is TRBJ1-3, the V gene TRBV3-1 (or the pseudogene TRBV3-2), with no clear D. This TCR came from a human donor in a cohort sampled during active COVID-19. The sequencing input was peripheral blood. This CDR3 reads CASSRNSPGNTIYF. CDR3 nucleotides: TGTGCCAGCAGCCGAAACAGCCCTGGAAACACCATATATTTT.